The rows below give T cell receptor beta chains drawn from one sample of a study of T cell responses to AZD1222 COVID-19 vaccine. Only in-frame clones appear in the TCRdb table, and some are missing; sequencing was by immunoSEQ multiplex PCR. The data hold some 150,000 clones, with approximately 90% observed a single time. Sequencing was performed on peripheral blood, taken on day 0 of AZD1222 vaccination. Receptors originate from an adult in good health. The CDR3 runs from the conserved cysteine through the conserved F or W. A D gene is named only where the DNA matches it firmly.

v_gene	j_gene	d_gene	len	CDR3aa
TRBV9	TRBJ2-7	TRBD1	16	CASSVGAGQGVAEQYF
TRBV4-3	TRBJ1-2	-	15	CASSQDLAAVYGYTF
TRBV5-4	TRBJ1-3	TRBD1	15	CASSLRQGRGNTIYF
TRBV27	TRBJ2-5	-	15	CASSLLPSYQETQYF
TRBV10-3	TRBJ2-2	-	14	CAISESRGTGELFF
TRBV12-3/TRBV12-4	TRBJ2-7	-	13	CASRRDSTYEQYF
TRBV9	TRBJ1-1	TRBD1	14	CASSLGQGPTEAFF
TRBV24-1	TRBJ2-3	-	17	CATSDPPGGGGADTQYF
TRBV24-1	TRBJ2-1	-	18	CATSDLADSESSYNEQFF
TRBV18	TRBJ1-4	-	14	CASSPTEIERGVFF
TRBV3-1/TRBV3-2	TRBJ1-2	-	12	CASSHRNYGYTF
TRBV28	TRBJ1-6	-	14	CASSSPPWGSPLHF
TRBV4-3	TRBJ2-1	TRBD2	18	CASSQDPPSGSFYNEQFF
TRBV7-2	TRBJ2-3	TRBD2	16	CASSRDSRDYTDTQYF
TRBV18	TRBJ1-2	-	13	CASSPDRNYGYTF
TRBV5-4	TRBJ2-7	TRBD2	15	CASSWGLAEAYEQYF
TRBV27	TRBJ1-2	TRBD1	16	CAAARRLVDRAYGYTF
TRBV28	TRBJ1-5	-	16	CASRPDSSNSNQPQHF
TRBV19	TRBJ1-5	-	15	CASSILGDSNQPQHF
TRBV7-2	TRBJ2-2	TRBD1	17	CASSGRRGRMDTGELFF
TRBV28	TRBJ1-5	TRBD1	15	CASSTDRVRKQPQHF
TRBV6-6	TRBJ2-3	-	15	CASSYEGVMTDTQYF
TRBV4-3	TRBJ1-6	-	14	CASSQDTGNSPLHF
TRBV6-4	TRBJ2-7	-	11	CATPLPYEQYF
TRBV28	TRBJ2-1	TRBD1	16	CASSLTGDPSYNEQFF
TRBV4-3	TRBJ2-1	TRBD2	15	CASSRGLAGSNEQFF
TRBV24-1	TRBJ1-2	-	12	CATFDVGYGYTF
TRBV25-1	TRBJ1-1	-	14	CASSEQRSNTEAFF
TRBV7-9	TRBJ2-3	TRBD2	15	CASSTGTSRTDTQYF
TRBV6-5	TRBJ2-7	-	12	CASQQDSYEQYF
TRBV7-9	TRBJ2-5	-	15	CASSLANPGKETQYF
TRBV5-4	TRBJ2-7	-	14	CASSYRGDGLEQYF
TRBV7-3	TRBJ2-1	-	16	CASSAGGATVYNEQFF
TRBV29-1	TRBJ2-2	-	12	CSVDRNTGELFF
TRBV5-6	TRBJ2-5	-	13	CASTRSPQETQYF
TRBV6-4	TRBJ2-1	-	14	CASSAGGSYNEQFF
TRBV24-1	TRBJ2-7	-	18	CATSSSPGFSTPPYEQYF
TRBV6-1	TRBJ1-2	-	15	CASSETEPVGYGYTF
TRBV5-1	TRBJ2-7	TRBD2	18	CASSTGLAGAKVSYEQYF
TRBV9	TRBJ2-3	TRBD2	17	CASSESLAGPLTDTQYF
TRBV10-3	TRBJ2-3	TRBD2	16	CAISERASGTTDTQYF
TRBV11-2	TRBJ2-5	TRBD2	16	CASSLVSGSVQETQYF